A selection of T cell receptor beta chains follows, all from one sample in a study of T cell repertoires in cytomegalovirus infection. One entry per CDR3 protein results from TCRdb running MiXCR on the reads. The sample includes approximately 750,000 distinct CDR3 sequences, 35% to 45% of them seen just once. Sequenced input: PBMCs. These receptors were collected from a human donor in good health (CMV status not recorded). Some clones in this sample may be carry-over from other donors' samples. Both conserved end residues are part of each CDR3. The D gene is left open where the match is weak. Where a row states a size, it is once, few, many or the class of an expanded clone; other rows omit it.

clone_size | j_call | v_call | d_call | cdr3_nt | cdr3_aa
many | TRBJ2-7 | TRBV7-9 | TRBD1 | TGTGCCAGCAGCCCGGACAGGGACGAGCAGTACTTC | CASSPDRDEQYF
. | TRBJ2-1 | TRBV19 | . | TGTGCCAGTAGTATAGGAAGGGGACGGGGCCTCATCGTCGATGAGCAGTTCTTC | CASSIGRGRGLIVDEQFF
many | TRBJ2-1 | TRBV7-6 | TRBD1 | TGTGCCAGCAGCTTGCGTTCTTACCCGGGACAGGCCCTAAGCTCCTACAATGAGCAGTTCTTC | CASSLRSYPGQALSSYNEQFF
few | TRBJ2-5 | TRBV7-8 | . | TGTGCCAGCAGCCCTAAGGGGGGTGCGGAGACCCAGTACTTC | CASSPKGGAETQYF
. | TRBJ1-1 | TRBV5-5 | . | TGTGCCAGCAGCTTGGCCGGGTTTCGTGGGTCTGAAGCTTTCTTT | CASSLAGFRGSEAFF
. | TRBJ2-3 | TRBV4-1 | . | TGCGCCAGCAGCCAAGAAGACCTTGCGAGTACGCAGTATTTT | CASSQEDLASTQYF
. | TRBJ2-1 | TRBV29-1 | TRBD2 | TGCAGCCCTGCATGTTTGTTCGGAGCGGGAGCAGCCGACAATGAGCAGTTCTTC | CSPACLFGAGAADNEQFF
few | TRBJ2-3 | TRBV6-1 | . | TGTGCCAGCACCGCAAGGGGCGGTAGCACAGATACGCAGTATTTT | CASTARGGSTDTQYF
. | TRBJ2-7 | TRBV7-2 | . | TGTGCCAGCAGCTCTAAAACTAGTCAGGAGCAGTACTTC | CASSSKTSQEQYF
. | TRBJ2-3 | TRBV7-6 | TRBD2 | TGTGCCAGCAGCTTAGCTGAGCGGGGGGGCCTCTCAGATCCGCAGTATTTT | CASSLAERGGLSDPQYF
few | TRBJ2-6 | TRBV19 | TRBD2 | TGTGCCAGTAGTATCGGGGGGGCAGGGGCCAACGTCCTGACTTTC | CASSIGGAGANVLTF
. | TRBJ1-1 | TRBV6-5 | TRBD1 | TGTGCCAGCAGTTACCCGGGACAGGTACCCACTGAAGCTTTCTTT | CASSYPGQVPTEAFF
. | TRBJ2-1 | TRBV19 | . | TGTGCCAGTAGTATAGCGCGGGGGCGTTACAATGAGCAGTTCTTC | CASSIARGRYNEQFF
. | TRBJ2-7 | TRBV28 | TRBD1 | TGTGCCAGCAGTTCCGAAGCCGGGACAGGTCGGAACGAGCAGTACTTC | CASSSEAGTGRNEQYF
. | TRBJ1-2 | TRBV28 | TRBD1 | TGTGCCAGCACCTCATATCCCACGGGACAGGGGGGGAACTATGGCTACACCTTC | CASTSYPTGQGGNYGYTF
. | TRBJ2-1 | TRBV19 | TRBD2 | TGTGCCAGTATGCCACTAGCGGGGGATGAGCAGTTCTTC | CASMPLAGDEQFF
few | TRBJ1-6 | TRBV20-1 | TRBD1 | TGCAGTGCTTCCGGGACAGGGGAACCCCCGAAGAATTCACCCCTCCACTTT | CSASGTGEPPKNSPLHF
. | TRBJ1-1 | TRBV7-8 | . | TGTGCCAGCAGCCCTCCCGCCCCTGAAGCTTTCTTT | CASSPPAPEAFF
many | TRBJ1-1 | TRBV7-2 | . | TGTGCCAGCAGCCAGGGCCGGAGGGACACTGAAGCTTTCTTT | CASSQGRRDTEAFF
. | TRBJ2-7 | TRBV11-1 | . | TGTGCCAGCAGCTGGGGGGACTCCTACGAGCAGTACTTC | CASSWGDSYEQYF
few | TRBJ2-3 | TRBV20-1 | TRBD2 | TGCAGTACTCCTAGCGGGAGGCATCTCAGCACAGATACGCAGTATTTT | CSTPSGRHLSTDTQYF
. | TRBJ2-3 | TRBV7-8 | . | TGTGCCAGCAGCTTAGCAGGGCAGGATACGCAGTATTTT | CASSLAGQDTQYF
many | TRBJ2-3 | TRBV7-2 | . | TGTGCCAGCAGCTCACCCGGGACCACAGATACGCAGTATTTT | CASSSPGTTDTQYF
few | TRBJ2-3 | TRBV4-1 | . | TGCGCCAGCAGCCAAGATCGCAAAGATACGCAGTATTTT | CASSQDRKDTQYF
. | TRBJ2-5 | TRBV5-1 | . | TGCGCCAGCAGCCTCCGCTCTAGCGTACAAGAGACCCAGTACTTC | CASSLRSSVQETQYF
. | TRBJ2-1 | TRBV12-3/TRBV12-4 | . | TGTGCCAGCAGCCCTATTGGCGGACTCGACAATGAGCAGTTCTTC | CASSPIGGLDNEQFF
. | TRBJ2-1 | TRBV12-3/TRBV12-4 | TRBD1 | TGTGCCAGCAGTTTAACTGGGACAGGGCGGATGAATGAGCAGTTCTTC | CASSLTGTGRMNEQFF
. | TRBJ2-3 | TRBV9 | . | TGTGACAGCAGCGTAGGGAGTGCCAATCGTGGTACGCAGTATTTT | CDSSVGSANRGTQYF
. | TRBJ1-4 | TRBV20-1 | TRBD1 | TGCAGTGCTAGGACAGGGGTTAATGAAAAACTGTTTTTT | CSARTGVNEKLFF
. | TRBJ1-4 | TRBV27 | TRBD1 | TGTGCCAGCACTCGGGGACAGGGGACTAATGAAAAACTGTTTTTT | CASTRGQGTNEKLFF
. | TRBJ1-1 | TRBV4-1 | TRBD1 | TGCGCCAGTTCCCGGGACAGGGAGCTGAACACTGAAGCTTTCTTT | CASSRDRELNTEAFF
few | TRBJ2-5 | TRBV12-3/TRBV12-4 | . | TGTGCCAGCAGTTTAGGGGGGGTTCATGTCATGTCACAGTACTTC | CASSLGGVHVMSQYF
. | TRBJ2-7 | TRBV29-1 | . | TGCAGTGTCCCGGACTCGCGGAGGAACGAGCAGTACTTC | CSVPDSRRNEQYF
. | TRBJ2-3 | TRBV19 | TRBD2 | TGTGCCAGTACCCGACTAGCGGGGGGCCTCACAGATACGCAGTATTTT | CASTRLAGGLTDTQYF
few | TRBJ1-6 | TRBV20-1 | . | TGCAGTGCTAGAGAGCCTGGAAGCTATAATTCACCCCTCCACTTT | CSAREPGSYNSPLHF
many | TRBJ2-3 | TRBV7-2 | . | TGTGCCAGCAGCTTAGTGGGGGGCGATACGCAGTATTTT | CASSLVGGDTQYF
few | TRBJ2-1 | TRBV6-6 | . | TGTGCCAGCAATGGGGGGTGGTTCAATGAGCAGTTCTTC | CASNGGWFNEQFF
. | TRBJ1-5 | TRBV11-1 | . | TGTGCCAGCAGCTTAGATATGGCAGCGAATCAGCCCCAGCATTTT | CASSLDMAANQPQHF
. | TRBJ1-5 | TRBV20-1 | . | TGCAGTGCTTTTTTCTTCCGGGACCGGACCAATCAGCCCCAGCATTTT | CSAFFFRDRTNQPQHF
. | TRBJ1-1 | TRBV4-1 | . | TGCGCCAGCAGCCAAGAGAGGAGGCTTTTGGGCACTGAAGCTTTCTTT | CASSQERRLLGTEAFF
few | TRBJ2-3 | TRBV6-6 | . | TGTGCCAGCAGTTACAGCCGGGCCACAGATACGCAGTATTTT | CASSYSRATDTQYF
. | TRBJ2-1 | TRBV29-1 | . | TGCAGTGGACGCACCAACAATGAGCAGTTCTTC | CSGRTNNEQFF
. | TRBJ2-3 | TRBV7-9 | TRBD2 | TGTGCCAGCAGCCCTAGCGGGAACACAGATACGCAGTATTTT | CASSPSGNTDTQYF
few | TRBJ2-7 | TRBV7-9 | . | TGTGCCAGCAGCCAATCCTGGGACTCCAACCACGAGCAGTACTTC | CASSQSWDSNHEQYF
. | TRBJ2-7 | TRBV6-2/TRBV6-3 | . | TGTGCCAGCAGTTATAGGTTGGCAGGGATCTTCCGGGCCTACGAGCAGTACTTC | CASSYRLAGIFRAYEQYF